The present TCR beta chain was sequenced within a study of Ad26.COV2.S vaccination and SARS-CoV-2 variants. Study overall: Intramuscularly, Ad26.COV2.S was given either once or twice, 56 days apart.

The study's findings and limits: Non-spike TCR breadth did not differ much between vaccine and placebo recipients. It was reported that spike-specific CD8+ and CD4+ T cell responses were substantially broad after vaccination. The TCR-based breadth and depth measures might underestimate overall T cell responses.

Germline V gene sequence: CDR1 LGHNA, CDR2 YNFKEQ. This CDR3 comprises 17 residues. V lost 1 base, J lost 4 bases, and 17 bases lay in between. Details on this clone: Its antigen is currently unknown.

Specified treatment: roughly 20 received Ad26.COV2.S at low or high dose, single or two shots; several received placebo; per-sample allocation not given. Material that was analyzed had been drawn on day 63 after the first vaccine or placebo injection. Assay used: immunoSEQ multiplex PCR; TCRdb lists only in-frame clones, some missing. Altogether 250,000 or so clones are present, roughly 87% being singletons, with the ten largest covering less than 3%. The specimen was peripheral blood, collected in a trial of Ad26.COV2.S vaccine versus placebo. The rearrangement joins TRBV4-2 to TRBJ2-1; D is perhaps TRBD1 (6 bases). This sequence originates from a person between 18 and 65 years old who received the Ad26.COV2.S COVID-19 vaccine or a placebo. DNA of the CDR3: TGTGCCAGCAGCCAAGCCCCAGGGGAAAATGTTTACAATGAGCAGTTCTTC. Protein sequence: CASSQAPGENVYNEQFF.